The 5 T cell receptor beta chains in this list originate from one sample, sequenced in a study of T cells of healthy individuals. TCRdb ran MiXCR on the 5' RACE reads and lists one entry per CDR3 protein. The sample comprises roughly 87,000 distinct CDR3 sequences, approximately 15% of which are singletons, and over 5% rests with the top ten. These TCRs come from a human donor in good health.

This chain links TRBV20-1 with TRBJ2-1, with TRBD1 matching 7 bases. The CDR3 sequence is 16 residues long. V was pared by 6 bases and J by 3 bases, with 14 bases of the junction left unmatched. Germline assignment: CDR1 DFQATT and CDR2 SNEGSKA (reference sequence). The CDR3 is CSAHTTGQFDYNEQFF. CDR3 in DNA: TGCAGTGCCCACACGACAGGGCAGTTTGACTACAATGAGCAGTTCTTC.

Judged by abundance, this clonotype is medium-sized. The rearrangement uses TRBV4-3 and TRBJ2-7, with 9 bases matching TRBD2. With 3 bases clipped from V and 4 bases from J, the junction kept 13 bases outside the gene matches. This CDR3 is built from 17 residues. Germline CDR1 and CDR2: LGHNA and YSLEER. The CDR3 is CASSQGIAGVVNYEQYF. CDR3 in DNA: TGCGCCAGCAGCCAGGGAATAGCGGGAGTAGTTAATTACGAGCAGTACTTC.

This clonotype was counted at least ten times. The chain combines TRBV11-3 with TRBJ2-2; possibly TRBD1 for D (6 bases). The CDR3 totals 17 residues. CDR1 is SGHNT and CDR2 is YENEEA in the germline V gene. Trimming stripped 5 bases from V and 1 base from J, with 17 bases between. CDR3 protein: CASSVHDRRLNTGELFF. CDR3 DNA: TGTGCCAGCAGCGTGCACGACAGGCGCTTGAACACCGGGGAGCTGTTTTTT.

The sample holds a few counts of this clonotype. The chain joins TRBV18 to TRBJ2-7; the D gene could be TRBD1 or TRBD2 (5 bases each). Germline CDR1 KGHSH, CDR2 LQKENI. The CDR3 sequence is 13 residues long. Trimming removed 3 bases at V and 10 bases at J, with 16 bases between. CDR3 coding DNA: TGTGCCAGCTCACCGTACCGGGACCACCCACAGTACTTC. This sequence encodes CASSPYRDHPQYF.

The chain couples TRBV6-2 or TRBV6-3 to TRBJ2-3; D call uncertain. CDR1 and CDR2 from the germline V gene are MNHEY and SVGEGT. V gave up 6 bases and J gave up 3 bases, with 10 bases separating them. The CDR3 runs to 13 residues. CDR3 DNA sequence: TGTGCCAGCAGAGGATCCCTGACAGATACGCAGTATTTT. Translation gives CASRGSLTDTQYF.